Listed below are T cell receptor beta chains from one sample, sequenced in a study of shared clonotypes between healthy human individuals. TCRdb's copy holds only in-frame clones and misses some; the assay was immunoSEQ multiplex PCR. The data hold about 480,000 clones, with 60% to 85% observed a single time. Material for sequencing was PBMCs. The receptors come from a middle-aged woman in good health. Some clones in this sample may be carry-over from other donors' samples. CDR3s include the opening cysteine and the closing phenylalanine or tryptophan. The D gene is left open where the match is weak. Size tells how often a clone was seen (once, few, many) or the class of an expanded clone, and some rows leave it out.

>TRBJ2-3|NA|TRBV6-5|NA
TGTGCCAGCAGGACACCGGGAGTAGATACGCAGTATTTT
CASRTPGVDTQYF
>TRBJ2-1|NA|TRBV7-3|NA
TGTGCCAGCAGCTTAAACGGAGGAAGGGATTGGGAGCAGTTCTTC
CASSLNGGRDWEQFF
>TRBJ1-1|NA|TRBV2|NA
TGTGCCAGCAGCCCCGGTGGCATTTCGAACACTGAAGCTTTCTTT
CASSPGGISNTEAFF
>TRBJ2-1|NA|TRBV27|once
TGTGCCAGCAGTTTATCCCTCGGGCGTAAAATAATTGTAAATGAGCAGTTCTTC
CASSLSLGRKIIVNEQFF
>TRBJ2-2|NA|TRBV5-1|NA
TGCGCCAGCAGCAAATCGAACACCGGGGAGCTGTTTTTT
CASSKSNTGELFF
>TRBJ1-1|NA|TRBV29-1|few
TGCAGCGTGCCCGGAGCAGGAGTGAACACTGAAGCTTTCTTT
CSVPGAGVNTEAFF
>TRBJ2-1|TRBD1|TRBV4-1|NA
TGCGCCAGCAGCCAACCAGGGGGAAGGAATGAGCAGTTCTTC
CASSQPGGRNEQFF
>TRBJ2-3|NA|TRBV6-4|NA
TGTGCCAGCAGTGACGGCGGGGGCACAGATACGCAGTATTTT
CASSDGGGTDTQYF
>TRBJ1-3|NA|TRBV7-2|few
TGTGCCACCTCATCGGCCGGCTCTGGAAACACCATATATTTT
CATSSAGSGNTIYF
>TRBJ1-2|NA|TRBV6-1|many
TGTGCCAGCAGTGAACTGGGATACTATGGCTACACCTTC
CASSELGYYGYTF
>TRBJ2-5|NA|TRBV18|many
TGTGCCAGCTCACCATCTCCCCAAGAGACCCAGTACTTC
CASSPSPQETQYF
>TRBJ2-7|NA|TRBV7-9|NA
TGTGCCAGCAGCTCCCTCATGGAGGGAGGTAATCTCGAGCAGTACTTC
CASSSLMEGGNLEQYF
>TRBJ1-1|NA|TRBV7-8|NA
TGTGCCAGCAGCTCCAGCTCCCGGTCGAATGGGAACACTGAAGCTTTCTTT
CASSSSSRSNGNTEAFF
>TRBJ2-7|NA|TRBV11-2|NA
TGTGCCAGCAGCTTAGCGAATTCGGACGAGCAGTACTTC
CASSLANSDEQYF
>TRBJ2-3|NA|TRBV6-1|NA
TGTGCCAGCAGTGCCCGGCCGGATACGCAGTATTTT
CASSARPDTQYF
>TRBJ2-2|TRBD2|TRBV5-4|NA
TGTGCCAGCAGCTTGGCCAGCGGGAGGAACACCGGGGAGCTGTTTTTT
CASSLASGRNTGELFF
>TRBJ2-1|NA|TRBV5-6|NA
TGTGCCAGCAGCTCGACTAGATGGTACAATGAGCAGTTCTTC
CASSSTRWYNEQFF
>TRBJ1-2|TRBD1|TRBV4-1|NA
TGCGCCAGCAGCGGTACCCGGGGACAGGGAAGGGGCTACACCTTC
CASSGTRGQGRGYTF
>TRBJ2-7|NA|TRBV7-9|NA
TGTGCCAGCAGCCGGACCCCAGGGGTCGAGCAGTACTTC
CASSRTPGVEQYF
>TRBJ2-2|TRBD2|TRBV6-1|NA
TGTGCCAGCAACCCACTAGCGGGTTACACCGGGGAGCTGTTTTTT
CASNPLAGYTGELFF
>TRBJ2-3|NA|TRBV7-9|NA
TGTGCCAGCAGCTTAGCGGGGACCGAACATACGCAGTATTTT
CASSLAGTEHTQYF
>TRBJ1-6|TRBD1|TRBV7-9|NA
TGTGCCAGCAGCCCAGGACAGGGGAATTCACCCCTCCACTTT
CASSPGQGNSPLHF
>TRBJ1-1|NA|TRBV6-5|once
TGTGCCAGCAGCCCTAGGGGGAACACTGAAGCTTTCTTT
CASSPRGNTEAFF
>TRBJ2-7|NA|TRBV5-4|NA
TGTGCCAGCAGCTTGGCGCCCGGGAAAGGCGAGCAGTACTTC
CASSLAPGKGEQYF
>TRBJ1-2|NA|TRBV7-9|NA
TGTGCCAGCAGCTTAGCGGCGGCGCACCAGGGCTACACCTTC
CASSLAAAHQGYTF
>TRBJ2-7|TRBD2|TRBV5-1|NA
TGCGCCAGCAGCACCGGGGTAGCGGGAGACCGGACCGACGAGCAGTACTTC
CASSTGVAGDRTDEQYF
>TRBJ1-2|NA|TRBV5-8|NA
TGTGCCAGCAGCTTGCAGGGTTATGGCTACACCTTC
CASSLQGYGYTF
>TRBJ2-7|NA|TRBV2|NA
TGTGCCAGCAGTGATGGGCCCTACGAGCAGTACTTC
CASSDGPYEQYF
>TRBJ2-2|TRBD2|TRBV7-3|once
TGTGCCAGCAGCCCTAGCGGGAGGACCGGGGAGCTGTTTTTT
CASSPSGRTGELFF
>TRBJ2-7|NA|TRBV11-2|NA
TGTGCCAGCAGAAGAGTACGAGCCTACGAGCAGTACTTC
CASRRVRAYEQYF
>TRBJ2-5|TRBD1|TRBV18|NA
TGTGCCAGCTCACCGGGTCTGGGGGACAGTTTATACCAAGAGACCCAGTACTTC
CASSPGLGDSLYQETQYF
>TRBJ2-7|NA|TRBV7-8|NA
TGTGCCAGCAGCAGACCTGGGGGCCGGGCGCAGTACTTC
CASSRPGGRAQYF
>TRBJ2-3|TRBD2|TRBV7-3|NA
TGTGCCAGCAGCTTAAGGGGAGGGACTAGCGCGATTGATACGCAGTATTTT
CASSLRGGTSAIDTQYF
>TRBJ2-1|TRBD2|TRBV5-1|NA
TGCGCCAGCAGCTTGGTTCCGGGAGGCGATGAGCAGTTCTTC
CASSLVPGGDEQFF
>TRBJ2-1|NA|TRBV30|NA
TGTGCCTGGAGTGAGTACAATGAGCAGTTCTTC
CAWSEYNEQFF
>TRBJ2-7|TRBD1|TRBV29-1|NA
TGCGATATTTCTAAGTGGACAGGGTCCTACGAGCAGTACTTC
CDISKWTGSYEQYF
>TRBJ1-1|NA|TRBV25-1|NA
TGTGCCAGCAGTGCCCCAGAATCGGGCACTGAAGCTTTCTTT
CASSAPESGTEAFF
>TRBJ2-1|NA|TRBV28|NA
TGTGCCAGCAGTCCGAGCGGTGAGCAGTTCTTC
CASSPSGEQFF
>TRBJ2-7|NA|TRBV27|NA
TGTGCCAGCAGTTTAGATAGGGCAGGGTTTAGGTCCTACGAGCAGTACTTC
CASSLDRAGFRSYEQYF
>TRBJ2-7|NA|TRBV6-5|few
TGTGCCAGCAGTTCCCAGGGGGGCTCCTACGAGCAGTACTTC
CASSSQGGSYEQYF
>TRBJ2-4|TRBD1|TRBV7-6|NA
TGTGCCAGCAGCCTGGGACAGGGATACATTCAGTACTTC
CASSLGQGYIQYF